The 3 T cell receptor beta chains presented below share a single source sample, sequenced in a study of vaccination effects on CD4 cells after COVID-19. These receptors are not linked to any known antigen. Sequencing followed a ViraFEST assay step that expanded antigen-specific CD4+ T cells with viral peptide pools. On approximately day 9 of culture, CD4+ T cells were separated out. Vaccinated recipients, who were negative for nucleocapsid antibodies, had no history of SARS-CoV-2 infection. Sequenced by immunoSEQ multiplex PCR; TCRdb stores in-frame clones only, minus some. The table lists about 68,000 clones, 80% of them singletons. This specimen was CD4+ T cells from PBMCs cultured with SARS-CoV-2 spike peptides, taken before COVID-19 vaccination. The receptor set was obtained from a human donor who received a COVID-19 vaccine.

The chain recombines TRBV24-1 with TRBJ2-4, with D perhaps being TRBD1 or TRBD2 (5 bases each). Germline CDR1 is KGHDR and CDR2 is SFDVKD. V shed 4 bases and J shed 0 bases, with 15 bases lying between them. The length of the CDR3 is 17 residues. CDR3 loop: CATSEGDGVLAKNIQYF. DNA of the CDR3: TGTGCCACCAGTGAGGGGGACGGGGTTCTAGCCAAAAACATTCAGTACTTC.

The chain has TRBV7-9 and TRBJ2-5; tentatively, D is TRBD2 (5 bases). The length of the CDR3 is 14 residues. V was cut by 1 base and J by 5 bases, with 11 bases left in between. The germline CDR1 and CDR2 sequences are SEHNR and FQNEAQ (reference sequence). This CDR3 reads CASSLGLNGETQYF. The CDR3, as DNA: TGTGCCAGCAGCTTAGGACTAAATGGGGAGACCCAGTACTTC.

The rearrangement links TRBV5-6 to TRBJ2-1; 13 nucleotides agree with TRBD2. The CDR3 has 15 residues. From germline, CDR1 is SGHDT and CDR2 YYEEEE. Losses at the gene ends were 4 bases for V and 8 bases for J; bases not matched to a gene: 6. DNA of the CDR3: TGTGCCAGCAGCAAGACTAGCGGGGGGTACGATGAGCAGTTCTTC. Protein product: CASSKTSGGYDEQFF.